Listed below are T cell receptor beta chains from one sample, sequenced in a study of control samples from healthy donors and cancer patients. The protocol was immunoSEQ multiplex PCR, while the TCRdb copy is restricted to in-frame clones and leaves out a portion. The sample holds about 61,000 clones, nearly 90% seen once. Sequenced sample: PBMCs. The receptors derive from a man in his 60s with colorectal cancer. CDR3s include the opening cysteine and the closing phenylalanine or tryptophan. The D gene is left open where the match is weak. Where a row states a size, it is once, few, many or the class of an expanded clone; other rows omit it.

.,TRBV10-2,.,TRBJ2-7,CASSGVGNEQYF,TGCGCCAGCAGTGGGGTAGGTAACGAGCAGTACTTC
.,TRBV10-3,.,TRBJ1-2,CAISESFVDGYTF,TGTGCCATCAGTGAGTCGTTTGTGGATGGCTACACCTTC
.,TRBV6-1,.,TRBJ2-1,CASSEIPSSEQFF,TGTGCCAGCAGTGAAATCCCTAGCTCCGAGCAGTTCTTC
.,TRBV27,TRBD1,TRBJ2-7,CASSDKGQGHYEQYF,TGTGCCAGCAGTGATAAGGGACAGGGCCACTACGAGCAGTACTTC
once,TRBV12-3/TRBV12-4,.,TRBJ1-5,CASSLARGQPQHF,TGTGCCAGCAGTTTAGCGCGGGGTCAGCCCCAGCATTTT
.,TRBV6-6,.,TRBJ2-1,CASLRGASYNEQFF,TGTGCCAGCTTAAGAGGGGCCTCCTACAATGAGCAGTTCTTC
.,TRBV6-5,TRBD1,TRBJ1-1,CASRGTGGLNTEAFF,TGTGCCAGCAGGGGGACAGGGGGCCTGAACACTGAAGCTTTCTTT
.,TRBV4-2,TRBD1,TRBJ1-5,CASSQRGTENQPQHF,TGTGCCAGCAGCCAGAGGGGGACAGAGAATCAGCCCCAGCATTTT
.,TRBV11-2,.,TRBJ2-5,CASSLATRETQYF,TGTGCCAGCAGCTTAGCTACAAGAGAGACCCAGTACTTC
once,TRBV7-2,.,TRBJ1-2,CASSYYGAGGGYTF,TGTGCCAGCAGCTATTACGGGGCCGGAGGTGGCTACACCTTC
.,TRBV2,TRBD1,TRBJ1-6,CASRDPQGVGSPLHF,TGTGCCAGCAGGGACCCCCAGGGGGTGGGGTCACCCCTCCACTTT
.,TRBV30,.,TRBJ2-7,CAWSTIYEQYF,TGTGCCTGGTCGACCATTTACGAGCAGTACTTC
once,TRBV11-2,TRBD1,TRBJ2-7,CASRIGGQGAYEQYF,TGTGCCAGCAGGATAGGGGGACAGGGGGCCTACGAGCAGTACTTC
.,TRBV2,TRBD2,TRBJ2-7,CASNRGLAGYVEQYF,TGTGCCAGCAATCGGGGACTAGCGGGGTATGTCGAGCAGTACTTC
.,TRBV6-5,TRBD1,TRBJ1-2,CASSYTGQGFIDTF,TGTGCCAGCAGTTACACGGGACAGGGTTTTATTGACACCTTC
.,TRBV5-1,TRBD1,TRBJ1-6,CASSRGTGLNSPLHF,TGCGCCAGCAGCCGAGGGACAGGGCTTAATTCACCCCTCCACTTT
.,TRBV7-2,TRBD2,TRBJ2-1,CASSTGLAGVGEQFF,TGTGCCAGCAGCACCGGACTAGCGGGGGTTGGGGAGCAGTTCTTC
.,TRBV7-2,TRBD2,TRBJ2-7,CASSLGTSGGAQNEQYF,TGTGCCAGCAGCTTAGGGACTAGCGGGGGGGCCCAAAACGAGCAGTACTTC
.,TRBV28,.,TRBJ2-5,CASRRGFQETQYF,TGTGCCAGCAGACGCGGATTCCAAGAGACCCAGTACTTC
.,TRBV14,TRBD2,TRBJ2-1,CASSQDWGLVYNEQFF,TGTGCCAGCAGCCAAGATTGGGGACTAGTGTACAATGAGCAGTTCTTC
.,TRBV21-1,.,TRBJ1-1,CASSHIRSYGRTEAFF,TGTGCCAGCAGCCATATAAGGAGCTATGGGAGAACTGAAGCTTTCTTT
.,TRBV6-6,.,TRBJ1-3,CASGERANSGNTIYF,TGTGCCAGTGGGGAAAGGGCCAACTCTGGAAACACCATATATTTT
.,TRBV6-5,.,TRBJ1-6,CASSYSQTIYSPLHF,TGTGCCAGCAGTTACTCGCAGACGATTTATTCACCCCTCCACTTT
.,TRBV7-9,TRBD2,TRBJ2-1,CASSLATRGTYNEQFF,TGTGCCAGCAGCTTAGCGACGCGGGGGACCTACAATGAGCAGTTCTTC
.,TRBV27,.,TRBJ2-7,CASSSSAYEQYF,TGTGCCAGCAGTTCAAGCGCCTACGAGCAGTACTTC
.,TRBV10-2,.,TRBJ2-7,CASASGERTEQYF,TGCGCCAGCGCGTCAGGGGAACGAACCGAGCAGTACTTC
.,TRBV11-1,.,TRBJ2-7,CASSLAYRTAGEQYF,TGTGCCAGCAGCTTAGCGTATCGGACAGCGGGTGAGCAGTACTTC
once,TRBV6-2/TRBV6-3,.,TRBJ1-4,CASSSGADANEKLFF,TGTGCCAGCAGTTCCGGGGCTGACGCTAATGAAAAACTGTTTTTT
.,TRBV7-2,.,TRBJ1-1,CASSLEAGDTEAFF,TGTGCCAGCAGCCTCGAGGCTGGAGACACTGAAGCTTTCTTT
.,TRBV9,.,TRBJ1-2,CASSLSRGYGYTF,TGTGCCAGCAGCCTCAGCAGGGGCTATGGCTACACCTTC
.,TRBV6-1,TRBD2,TRBJ2-7,CASSEISGTSGGARLVQYF,TGTGCCAGCAGTGAAATATCGGGGACTAGCGGGGGGGCCAGGTTGGTGCAGTACTTC
once,TRBV4-1,TRBD2,TRBJ2-2,CASSQELAGVSGELFF,TGCGCCAGCAGCCAAGAGCTGGCGGGGGTTAGCGGGGAGCTGTTTTTT
once,TRBV2,.,TRBJ1-2,CASSRGNGANYGYTF,TGTGCCAGCAGTAGGGGAAACGGAGCTAACTATGGCTACACCTTC
.,TRBV3-1/TRBV3-2,.,TRBJ1-3,CASSRGSSGNTIYF,TGTGCCAGCAGCCGCGGAAGCTCTGGAAACACCATATATTTT
.,TRBV6-5,TRBD1,TRBJ1-6,CASSSTGGIDSPLHF,TGTGCCAGCAGTTCGACAGGGGGCATTGATTCACCCCTCCACTTT
.,TRBV11-3,TRBD1,TRBJ2-2,CASSRTGSGTGELFF,TGTGCCAGCAGCAGGACAGGGTCAGGCACCGGGGAGCTGTTTTTT
.,TRBV6-6,TRBD2,TRBJ2-6,CASSREGVVSGANVLTF,TGTGCCAGCAGTCGGGAGGGTGTTGTTTCTGGGGCCAACGTCCTGACTTTC
.,TRBV29-1,.,TRBJ2-7,CSVEENWGAHEQYF,TGCAGCGTTGAAGAAAATTGGGGGGCCCACGAGCAGTACTTC
.,TRBV3-1/TRBV3-2,.,TRBJ2-3,CASSPRPYDTQYF,TGTGCCAGCAGCCCCAGACCCTACGATACGCAGTATTTT
few,TRBV18,.,TRBJ1-1,CASSPLGEFGEAFF,TGTGCCAGCTCACCTCTGGGGGAATTTGGTGAAGCTTTCTTT
.,TRBV28,TRBD1,TRBJ1-5,CASPPAVGGGNQPQHF,TGTGCCAGCCCTCCTGCGGTAGGGGGCGGCAATCAGCCCCAGCATTTT
.,TRBV30,.,TRBJ1-1,CAWAGGVQRNTEAFF,TGTGCCTGGGCGGGGGGTGTCCAACGGAACACTGAAGCTTTCTTT
.,TRBV20-1,.,TRBJ1-1,CSASLPGLRTEAFF,TGCAGTGCTAGTCTGCCTGGGTTGCGAACTGAAGCTTTCTTT
.,TRBV6-5,.,TRBJ2-2,CASSGTASGGELFF,TGTGCCAGCTCGGGGACTGCCTCAGGCGGGGAGCTGTTTTTT
.,TRBV18,TRBD1,TRBJ1-5,CASSRGTGEGQPQHF,TGTGCCAGCTCACGGGGGACAGGGGAAGGCCAGCCCCAGCATTTT
.,TRBV30,.,TRBJ1-5,CAWSRISNQPQHF,TGTGCCTGGAGCCGGATTAGCAATCAGCCCCAGCATTTT
.,TRBV7-9,TRBD1,TRBJ1-1,CASSFGGQGNTEAFF,TGTGCCAGCAGCTTCGGGGGACAGGGGAACACTGAAGCTTTCTTT
.,TRBV6-5,.,TRBJ2-3,CASRYTDTQYF,TGTGCCAGCAGGTACACAGATACGCAGTATTTT
.,TRBV4-1,.,TRBJ1-6,CASSQRIGDTERLNSPLHF,TGCGCCAGCAGCCAGAGGATTGGGGACACCGAACGACTTAATTCACCCCTCCACTTT
.,TRBV7-9,.,TRBJ1-1,CASLHGPTEAFF,TGTGCCAGCCTCCACGGGCCCACTGAAGCTTTCTTT
.,TRBV14,.,TRBJ1-1,CASSQGMGLGTEAFF,TGTGCCAGCAGCCAAGGGATGGGGTTGGGCACTGAAGCTTTCTTT
.,TRBV27,.,TRBJ1-4,CASSLGRDPNNEKLFF,TGTGCCAGCAGTTTAGGGCGGGACCCAAATAATGAAAAACTGTTTTTT